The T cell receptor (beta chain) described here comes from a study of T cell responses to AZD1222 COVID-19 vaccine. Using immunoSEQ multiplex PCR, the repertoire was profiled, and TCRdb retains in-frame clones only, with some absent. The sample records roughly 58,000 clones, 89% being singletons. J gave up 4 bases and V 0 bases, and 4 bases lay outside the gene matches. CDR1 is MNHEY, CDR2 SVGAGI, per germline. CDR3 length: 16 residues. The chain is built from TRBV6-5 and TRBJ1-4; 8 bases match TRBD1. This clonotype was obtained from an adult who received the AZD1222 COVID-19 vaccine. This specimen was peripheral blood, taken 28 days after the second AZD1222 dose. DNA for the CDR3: TGTGCCAGCAGTTACTCGTCTGGACAGGGTAATGAAAAACTGTTTTTT. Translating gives CASSYSSGQGNEKLFF.